This T cell receptor (beta chain) was found in a study of response to subunit inactivated influenza vaccine. Germline values: CDR1 MNHEY, CDR2 SVGAGI. Trimming removed 1 base at V and 2 bases at J, with 13 bases between. The CDR3 is 16 amino acids. TCRdb re-analysed the RT-PCR reads in MiXCR, keeping a single row per CDR3 protein. This sample carries hundreds of thousands of distinct CDR3 sequences, 15% to 17% of them seen once, and the ten largest clones take more than 9%. The input for sequencing was PBMCs from blood, taken 11 to 12 days after vaccination. This chain uses TRBV6-5 with TRBJ2-3; D perhaps matches TRBD1 (6 bases). The sequence was collected from a man between 50 and 59 years old who received an inactivated influenza vaccine. CDR3 in amino acids: CASSYLGAPTTDTQYF. The DNA of the CDR3 is TGTGCCAGCAGTTACTTGGGGGCACCTACCACAGATACGCAGTATTTT.